This T cell receptor beta chain emerged from a study of CD8 T cells in ankylosing spondylitis (dated by TCRdb to between 2016 and 2019). Broadly, across the study: The study set out to find disease-linked TCR variants by profiling T cell receptor beta repertoires in ankylosing spondylitis patients and healthy donors. The full study cohort comprised 20 to 30 ankylosing spondylitis patients and around 100 healthy donors. Peripheral blood was sampled, and synovial fluid was additionally collected from ankylosing spondylitis patients.

Points the paper makes about the study in general: The disease-linked clones were reported as significantly enriched in matched synovial fluid samples from ankylosing spondylitis patients. Blood from ankylosing spondylitis patients appeared to be characterized by a TCR beta motif made up of under 10 highly homologous amino acid variants. Some motif variants had previously been reported in the synovial fluid and blood of reactive arthritis patients, which suggests shared mechanisms of disease initiation. The disease-linked clones had a CD8+ phenotype and were found at relatively low frequencies in peripheral blood.

In this sample, this clonotype turned up many times. Its recognized antigen is unknown. No base quality values were provided; no much bigger clone lies one nucleotide off. From the cysteine through the phenylalanine, the CDR3 covers 13 amino acids. The sequence is cut down to CDR3 DNA, 39 bases in frame from base 1. V gives up 2 bases and J gives up 9 bases, and the segment between their germline ends measures 16 bases. CDR1 is given as DFQATT and CDR2 as SNEGSKA, both from the germline V gene (reference sequence). The instrument was an Illumina HiSeq 2500. TCR beta libraries were prepared by quantitative 5'-RACE with molecular barcodes. The source study handled its data this way. A new computational method, built on a probabilistic model of VDJ rearrangement, was used to identify disease-linked TCR variants. TCRdb applied fastp at Q25 and MiXCR to the public reads, then kept only in-frame beta chains. Each entry is one CDR3 protein sequence, shown with its most common DNA and genes. Clone size and V and J calls follow TCRdb, not the original study. The sample yields 150,000 to 200,000 distinct CDR3 sequences; about 9.9% were counted once. The ten largest clones add up to about 29% of the sample.

The TCR comes from a male donor with ankylosing spondylitis or in good health (not recorded which). Material: blood, either unsorted or a sorted T cell fraction (not recorded which). The V and J genes are TRBV20-1 and TRBJ2-5; a tentative D call is TRBD2 (7 bases match). The DNA sequence reads TGCAGTGCTAGAAAAAGCGGGGAGGGGGCCCAGTACTTC. Translated, it reads CSARKSGEGAQYF.